The rows below give T cell receptor beta chains drawn from one sample of a study of CD8+ T cells in alopecia areata. The repertoire was sequenced with immunoSEQ multiplex PCR; TCRdb's copy has only in-frame clones and lacks some. The top ten clones hold 4% to 4.5% of a sample with about 200,000 clones, over 60% of them seen once. The sample consisted of CD4+ T cells sorted from blood, taken at week 4, from a patient treated with tofacitinib. Receptor source: a human donor with alopecia areata. The CDR3 runs from the conserved cysteine through the conserved F or W. The D gene is left open where the match is weak. The size field is filled for only some rows; it gives once, few, many or a size class.

CDR3aa: CSVVQRLPPDTQYF
CDR3nt: TGCAGCGTTGTTCAACGTCTTCCGCCAGATACGCAGTATTTT
d_gene: .
abundance: .
j_gene: TRBJ2-3
v_gene: TRBV29-1

CDR3aa: CASSEGGGSLYEQYF
CDR3nt: TGTGCCAGCAGTGAAGGGGGGGGCTCGTTATACGAGCAGTACTTC
d_gene: .
abundance: .
j_gene: TRBJ2-7
v_gene: TRBV2

CDR3aa: CASSAGQSSGNTIYF
CDR3nt: TGTGCCAGCAGCGCGGGACAGTCCTCTGGAAACACCATATATTTT
d_gene: TRBD1
abundance: .
j_gene: TRBJ1-3
v_gene: TRBV9

CDR3aa: CASSEPWRYEQYF
CDR3nt: TGTGCCAGCAGTGAACCCTGGCGCTACGAGCAGTACTTC
d_gene: .
abundance: few
j_gene: TRBJ2-7
v_gene: TRBV2

CDR3aa: CASSPGGGGVYNEQFF
CDR3nt: TGTGCCAGCAGTCCCGGCGGCGGGGGCGTGTACAATGAGCAGTTCTTC
d_gene: .
abundance: .
j_gene: TRBJ2-1
v_gene: TRBV27

CDR3aa: CASSQDLGASTDTQYF
CDR3nt: TGCGCCAGCAGCCAAGATCTGGGAGCTAGCACAGATACGCAGTATTTT
d_gene: .
abundance: .
j_gene: TRBJ2-3
v_gene: TRBV4-1

CDR3aa: CAWSRENTEAFF
CDR3nt: TGTGCCTGGAGTCGGGAGAACACTGAAGCTTTCTTT
d_gene: .
abundance: .
j_gene: TRBJ1-1
v_gene: TRBV30

CDR3aa: CASSGQGVLFNEQYF
CDR3nt: TGCGCCAGCAGCGGACAGGGAGTCCTTTTCAACGAGCAGTACTTC
d_gene: TRBD1
abundance: .
j_gene: TRBJ2-7
v_gene: TRBV5-1

CDR3aa: CASSQGSSLLIF
CDR3nt: TGCGCCAGCAGCCAAGGTAGCAGCCTGTTGATCTTC
d_gene: .
abundance: .
j_gene: TRBJ2-1
v_gene: TRBV4-3

CDR3aa: CASSDTDRGDTQYF
CDR3nt: TGTGCCAGCAGTGACACGGACAGGGGAGATACGCAGTATTTT
d_gene: TRBD1
abundance: .
j_gene: TRBJ2-3
v_gene: TRBV6-4

CDR3aa: CSVQVTYEQYF
CDR3nt: TGCAGCGTACAAGTAACCTACGAGCAGTACTTC
d_gene: .
abundance: .
j_gene: TRBJ2-7
v_gene: TRBV29-1

CDR3aa: CASSERGQGGTEAFF
CDR3nt: TGTGCCAGCAGTGAACGGGGACAGGGAGGCACTGAAGCTTTCTTT
d_gene: TRBD1
abundance: .
j_gene: TRBJ1-1
v_gene: TRBV2

CDR3aa: CASSPTTSGGSLGKTQYF
CDR3nt: TGCGCCAGCAGCCCGACGACTAGCGGGGGCTCTTTGGGGAAGACCCAGTACTTC
d_gene: TRBD2
abundance: .
j_gene: TRBJ2-5
v_gene: TRBV5-1

CDR3aa: CASSQGTSYIYGYTF
CDR3nt: TGCGCCAGCAGCCAAGGGACCTCTTACATATATGGCTACACCTTC
d_gene: .
abundance: .
j_gene: TRBJ1-2
v_gene: TRBV4-3

CDR3aa: CAWSPDGRVNGGYTF
CDR3nt: TGTGCCTGGAGCCCCGATGGGAGGGTGAACGGTGGCTACACCTTC
d_gene: .
abundance: .
j_gene: TRBJ1-2
v_gene: TRBV30

CDR3aa: CASRTTTGTPSYEQYF
CDR3nt: TGCGCCAGCAGAACAACCACCGGGACCCCGTCCTACGAGCAGTACTTC
d_gene: .
abundance: .
j_gene: TRBJ2-7
v_gene: TRBV23-1

CDR3aa: CASSPGGVDEQFF
CDR3nt: TGTGCCAGCTCCCCGGGGGGTGTTGATGAGCAGTTCTTC
d_gene: TRBD2
abundance: .
j_gene: TRBJ2-1
v_gene: TRBV18

CDR3aa: CASRQQAEAFF
CDR3nt: TGTGCCAGCAGACAACAGGCAGAAGCTTTCTTT
d_gene: .
abundance: once
j_gene: TRBJ1-1
v_gene: TRBV2

CDR3aa: CAWNPDRGDYGYTF
CDR3nt: TGTGCCTGGAACCCGGACAGGGGAGACTATGGCTACACCTTC
d_gene: TRBD1
abundance: .
j_gene: TRBJ1-2
v_gene: TRBV30